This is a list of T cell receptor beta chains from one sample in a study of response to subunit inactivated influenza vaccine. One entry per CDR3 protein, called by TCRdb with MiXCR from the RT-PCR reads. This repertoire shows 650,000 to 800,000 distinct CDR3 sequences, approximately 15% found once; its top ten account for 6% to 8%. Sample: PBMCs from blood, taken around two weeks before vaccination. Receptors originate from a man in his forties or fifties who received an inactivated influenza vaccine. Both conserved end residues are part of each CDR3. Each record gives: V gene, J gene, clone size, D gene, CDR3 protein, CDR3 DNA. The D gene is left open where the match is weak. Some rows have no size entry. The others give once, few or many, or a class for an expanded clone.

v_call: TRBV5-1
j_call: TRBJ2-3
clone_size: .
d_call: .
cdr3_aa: CASSLVRTSTDTQYF
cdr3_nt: TGCGCCAGCAGCTTGGTCAGAACTTCCACAGATACGCAGTATTTT

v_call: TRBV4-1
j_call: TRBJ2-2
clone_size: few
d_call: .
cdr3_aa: CASSTHDTGELFF
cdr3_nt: TGCGCCAGCAGCACCCACGACACCGGGGAGCTGTTTTTT

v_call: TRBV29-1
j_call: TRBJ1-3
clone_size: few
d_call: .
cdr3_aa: CSVGTSLNSGNTIYF
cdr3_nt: TGCAGCGTGGGGACAAGCCTAAACTCTGGAAACACCATATATTTT

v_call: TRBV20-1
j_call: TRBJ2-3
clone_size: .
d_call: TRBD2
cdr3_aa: CSARLAGRPDTQYF
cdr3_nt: TGCAGTGCTAGGCTAGCGGGACGTCCAGATACGCAGTATTTT

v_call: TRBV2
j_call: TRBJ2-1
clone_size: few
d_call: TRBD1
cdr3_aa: CASSDSPGTGGNEQFF
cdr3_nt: TGTGCCAGCAGTGACTCACCCGGGACAGGGGGCAATGAGCAGTTCTTC

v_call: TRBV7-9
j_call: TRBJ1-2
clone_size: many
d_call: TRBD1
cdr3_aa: CASSLEVTGVGYTF
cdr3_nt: TGTGCCAGCAGCTTAGAGGTGACAGGGGTCGGCTACACCTTC

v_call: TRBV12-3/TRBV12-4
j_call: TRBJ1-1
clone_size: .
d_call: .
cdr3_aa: CASSLGPEVGTEAFF
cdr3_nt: TGTGCCAGCAGTTTAGGCCCGGAGGTTGGCACTGAAGCTTTCTTT

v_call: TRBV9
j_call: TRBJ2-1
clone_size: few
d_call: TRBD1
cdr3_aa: CASSVDGDRDRYEQFF
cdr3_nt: TGTGCCAGCAGCGTAGACGGGGACAGGGACAGGTATGAGCAGTTCTTC

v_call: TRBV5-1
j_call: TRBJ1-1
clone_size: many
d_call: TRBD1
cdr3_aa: CASSLGQGGTEAFF
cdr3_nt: TGCGCCAGCAGCTTGGGTCAGGGGGGCACTGAAGCTTTCTTT

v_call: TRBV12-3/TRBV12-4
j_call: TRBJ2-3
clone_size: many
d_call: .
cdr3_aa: CASSLRGGRTDTQYF
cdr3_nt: TGTGCCAGCAGTTTGCGCGGGGGCCGCACAGATACGCAGTATTTT

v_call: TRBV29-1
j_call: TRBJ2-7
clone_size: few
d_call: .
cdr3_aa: CSVGKRLSYEQYF
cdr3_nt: TGCAGCGTTGGGAAACGGCTCTCCTACGAGCAGTACTTC

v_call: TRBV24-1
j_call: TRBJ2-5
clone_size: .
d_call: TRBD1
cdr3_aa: CATSDPGQGPKETQYF
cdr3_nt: TGTGCCACCAGTGATCCTGGACAGGGCCCTAAAGAGACCCAGTACTTC

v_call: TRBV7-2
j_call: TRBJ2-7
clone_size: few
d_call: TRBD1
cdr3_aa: CASSSATGLVYEQYF
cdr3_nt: TGTGCCAGCAGCTCAGCGACAGGGTTGGTCTACGAGCAGTACTTC

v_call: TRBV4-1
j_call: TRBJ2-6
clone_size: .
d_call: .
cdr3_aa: CASSPEPRGSGANVLTF
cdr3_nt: TGCGCCAGCAGCCCGGAGCCGAGGGGAAGTGGGGCCAACGTCCTGACTTTC

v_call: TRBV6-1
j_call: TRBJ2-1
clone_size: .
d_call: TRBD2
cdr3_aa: CASSTQSSSGRTYNEQFF
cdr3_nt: TGTGCCAGCAGTACCCAAAGCTCTAGCGGGAGGACGTACAATGAGCAGTTCTTC

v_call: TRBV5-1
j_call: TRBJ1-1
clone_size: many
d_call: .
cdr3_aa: CASSFRAPNTEAFF
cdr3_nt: TGCGCCAGCAGCTTTCGGGCCCCGAACACTGAAGCTTTCTTT

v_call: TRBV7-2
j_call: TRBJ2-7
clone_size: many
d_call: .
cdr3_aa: CASSPRGGLSTYEQYF
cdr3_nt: TGTGCCAGCAGCCCAAGGGGCGGTTTATCTACCTACGAGCAGTACTTC

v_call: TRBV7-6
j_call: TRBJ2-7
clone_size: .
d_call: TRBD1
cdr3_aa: CASSPILRQGTYEQYF
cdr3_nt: TGTGCCAGCAGCCCGATCCTTCGACAGGGAACCTACGAGCAGTACTTC

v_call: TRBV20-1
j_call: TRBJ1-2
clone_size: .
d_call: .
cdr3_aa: CSAKAGEEGYGYTF
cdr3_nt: TGCAGTGCCAAAGCAGGGGAAGAGGGCTATGGCTACACCTTC

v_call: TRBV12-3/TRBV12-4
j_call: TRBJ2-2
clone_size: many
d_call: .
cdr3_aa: CASSRLGNTGELFF
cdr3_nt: TGTGCCAGCAGTCGGCTAGGGAACACCGGGGAGCTGTTTTTT

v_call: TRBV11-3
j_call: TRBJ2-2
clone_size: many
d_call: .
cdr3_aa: CASSPRSGELFF
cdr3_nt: TGTGCCAGCAGCCCCAGATCCGGGGAGCTGTTTTTT